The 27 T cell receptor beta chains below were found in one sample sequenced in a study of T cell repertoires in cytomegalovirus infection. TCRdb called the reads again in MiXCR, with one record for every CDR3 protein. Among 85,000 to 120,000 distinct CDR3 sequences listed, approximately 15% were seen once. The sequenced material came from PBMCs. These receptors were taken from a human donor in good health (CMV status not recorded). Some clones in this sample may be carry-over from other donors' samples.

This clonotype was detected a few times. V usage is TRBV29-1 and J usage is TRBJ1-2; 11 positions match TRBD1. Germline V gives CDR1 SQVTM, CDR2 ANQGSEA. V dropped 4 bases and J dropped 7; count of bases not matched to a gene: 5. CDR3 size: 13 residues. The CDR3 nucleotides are TGCAGCGTTGTTCTCGGACAGGGGGCTGGCTACACCTTC. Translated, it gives CSVVLGQGAGYTF.

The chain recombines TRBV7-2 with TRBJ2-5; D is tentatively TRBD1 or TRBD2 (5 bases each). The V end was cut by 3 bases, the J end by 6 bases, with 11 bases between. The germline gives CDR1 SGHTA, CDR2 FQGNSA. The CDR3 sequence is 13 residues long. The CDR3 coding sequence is TGTGCCAGCAGCTTGGGACCGCCGCAGACCCAGTACTTC. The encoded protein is CASSLGPPQTQYF.

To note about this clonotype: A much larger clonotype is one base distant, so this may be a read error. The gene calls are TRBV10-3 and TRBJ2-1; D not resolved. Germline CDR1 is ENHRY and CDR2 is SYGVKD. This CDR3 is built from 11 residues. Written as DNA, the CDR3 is TGTACCATCAGTGAGTCTGGTGAGCAGTTCTTC. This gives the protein CTISESGEQFF.

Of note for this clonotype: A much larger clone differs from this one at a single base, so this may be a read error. The CDR3 loop reads CAISREYNSPLHF. CDR3 in DNA: TGTGCCATCAGCCGGGAGTACAATTCACCCCTCCACTTT. This sequence joins TRBV10-3 and TRBJ1-6; no clear D. CDR1 and CDR2 (germline): ENHRY, SYGVKD. The ends were cut back, 6 bases at V and 7 bases at J, with 10 bases in the middle. The CDR3 extends over 13 amino acids.

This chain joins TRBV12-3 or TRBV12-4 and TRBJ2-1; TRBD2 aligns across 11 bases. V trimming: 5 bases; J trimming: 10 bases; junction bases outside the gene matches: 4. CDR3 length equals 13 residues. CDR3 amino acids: CASSGGLADEQFF. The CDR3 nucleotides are TGTGCCAGCAGTGGGGGACTAGCGGACGAGCAGTTCTTC.

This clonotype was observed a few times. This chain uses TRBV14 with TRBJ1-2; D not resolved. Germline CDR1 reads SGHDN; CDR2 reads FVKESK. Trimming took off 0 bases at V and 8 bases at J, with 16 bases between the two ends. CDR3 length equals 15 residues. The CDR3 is CASSQDSVRMRGYTF. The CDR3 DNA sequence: TGTGCCAGCAGCCAAGACAGCGTAAGAATGAGGGGCTACACCTTC.

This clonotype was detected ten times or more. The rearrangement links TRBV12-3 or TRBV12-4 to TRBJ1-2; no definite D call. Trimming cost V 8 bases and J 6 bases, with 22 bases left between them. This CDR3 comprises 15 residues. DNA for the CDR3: TGTGCCAGCTACCCTGGGGAGGCCCCGGGAAATGGCTACACCTTC. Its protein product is CASYPGEAPGNGYTF.

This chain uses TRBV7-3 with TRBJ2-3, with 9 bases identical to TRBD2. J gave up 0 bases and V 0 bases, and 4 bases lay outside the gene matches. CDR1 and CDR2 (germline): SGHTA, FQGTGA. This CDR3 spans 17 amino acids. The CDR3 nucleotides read TGTGCCAGCAGCTTAACCGGGACTAGCACTAGCACAGATACGCAGTATTTT. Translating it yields CASSLTGTSTSTDTQYF.

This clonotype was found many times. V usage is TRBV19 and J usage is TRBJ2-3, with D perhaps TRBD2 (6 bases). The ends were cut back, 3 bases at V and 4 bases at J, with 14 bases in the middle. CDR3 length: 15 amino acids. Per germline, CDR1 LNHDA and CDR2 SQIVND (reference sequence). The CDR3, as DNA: TGTGCCAGTAGTATGCGGGGCCCCTGGGCAGATACGCAGTATTTT. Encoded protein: CASSMRGPWADTQYF.

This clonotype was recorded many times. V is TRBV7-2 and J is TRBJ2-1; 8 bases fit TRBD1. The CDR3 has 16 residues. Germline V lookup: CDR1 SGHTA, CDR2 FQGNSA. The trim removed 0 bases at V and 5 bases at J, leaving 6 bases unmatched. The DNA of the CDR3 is TGTGCCAGCAGCTTAGCAGGGACAGGATTTGACAATGAGCAGTTCTTC. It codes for CASSLAGTGFDNEQFF.

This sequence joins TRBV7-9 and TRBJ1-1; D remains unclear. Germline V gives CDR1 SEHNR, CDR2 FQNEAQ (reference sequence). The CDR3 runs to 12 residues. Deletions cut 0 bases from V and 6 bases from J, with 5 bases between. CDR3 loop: CASSLALPEAFF. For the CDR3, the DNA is TGTGCCAGCAGCTTAGCTCTCCCTGAAGCTTTCTTT. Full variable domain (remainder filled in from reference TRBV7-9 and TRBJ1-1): DTGVSQNPRHKITKRGQNVTFRCDPISEHNRLYWYRQTLGQGPEFLTYFQNEAQLEKSRLLSDRFSAERPKGSFSTLEIQRTEQGDSAMYLCASSLALPEAFFGQGTRLTVV.

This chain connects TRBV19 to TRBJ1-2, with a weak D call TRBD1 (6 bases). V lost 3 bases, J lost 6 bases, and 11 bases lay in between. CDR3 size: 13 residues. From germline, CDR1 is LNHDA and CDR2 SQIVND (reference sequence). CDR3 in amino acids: CASSIGRGHGYTF. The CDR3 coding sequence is TGTGCCAGTAGTATCGGCAGGGGACATGGCTACACCTTC. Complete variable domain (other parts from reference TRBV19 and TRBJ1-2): DGGITQSPKYLFRKEGQNVTLSCEQNLNHDAMYWYRQDPGQGLRLIYYSQIVNDFQKGDIAEGYSVSREKKESFPLTVTSAQKNPTAFYLCASSIGRGHGYTFGSGTRLTVV.

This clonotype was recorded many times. CDR3 residues: CASSLVGGTDTQYF. The CDR3 bases are TGTGCCAGCAGCTTAGTGGGGGGGACAGATACGCAGTATTTT. J is TRBJ2-3 and V is TRBV7-2; 7 bases are a match to TRBD2. The trim removed 1 base at V and 3 bases at J, leaving 1 base unmatched. Germline lookup yields CDR1 SGHTA and CDR2 FQGNSA. The CDR3 totals 14 residues.

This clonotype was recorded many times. CDR3 in amino acids: CASSLRGDYNEQFF. The CDR3 coding sequence is TGTGCCAGCAGCTTGAGGGGCGACTACAATGAGCAGTTCTTC. This chain connects TRBV7-2 to TRBJ2-1; either TRBD1 or TRBD2 may fit D (5 bases each). Between the trimmed V and J ends, which lost 3 bases and 3 bases, there was a span of 9 bases. CDR1 and CDR2 from the germline V gene are SGHTA and FQGNSA. The CDR3 is 14 amino acids.

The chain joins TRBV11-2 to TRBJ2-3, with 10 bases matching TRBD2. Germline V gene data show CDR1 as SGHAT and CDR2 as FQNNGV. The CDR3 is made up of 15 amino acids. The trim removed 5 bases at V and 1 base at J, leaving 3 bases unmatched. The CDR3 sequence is CASSLAGVRTDTQYF. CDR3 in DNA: TGTGCCAGCAGCCTAGCGGGGGTTCGCACAGATACGCAGTATTTT.

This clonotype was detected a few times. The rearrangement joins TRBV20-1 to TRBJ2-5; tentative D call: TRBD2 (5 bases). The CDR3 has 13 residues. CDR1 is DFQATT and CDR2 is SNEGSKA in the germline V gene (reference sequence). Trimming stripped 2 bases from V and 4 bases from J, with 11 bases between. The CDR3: CSARPTGVETQYF. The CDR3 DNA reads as TGCAGTGCTAGACCCACCGGGGTAGAGACCCAGTACTTC.

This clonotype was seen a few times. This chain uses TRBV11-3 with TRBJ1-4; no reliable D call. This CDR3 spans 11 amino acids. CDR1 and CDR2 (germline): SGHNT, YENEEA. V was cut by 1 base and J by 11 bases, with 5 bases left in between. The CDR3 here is CASSLGSKLFF. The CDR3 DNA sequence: TGTGCCAGCAGCTTAGGGTCCAAACTGTTTTTT.

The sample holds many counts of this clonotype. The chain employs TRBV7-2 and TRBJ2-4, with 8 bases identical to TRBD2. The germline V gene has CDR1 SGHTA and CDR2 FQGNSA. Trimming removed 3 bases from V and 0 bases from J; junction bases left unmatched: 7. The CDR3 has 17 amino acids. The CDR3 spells CASSLGSAGVAKNIQYF. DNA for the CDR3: TGTGCCAGCAGCTTGGGTTCAGCGGGGGTAGCCAAAAACATTCAGTACTTC.

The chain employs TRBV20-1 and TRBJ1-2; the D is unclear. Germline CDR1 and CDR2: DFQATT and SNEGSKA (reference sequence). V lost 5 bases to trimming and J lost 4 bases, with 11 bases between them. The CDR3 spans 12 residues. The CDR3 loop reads CSARTGIYGYTF. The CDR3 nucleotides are TGCAGTGCTCGGACTGGGATCTATGGCTACACCTTC.

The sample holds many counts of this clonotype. DNA of the CDR3: TGTGCCAGCAGTTTATCGAGGGCAGGCAATCAGCCCCAGCATTTT. This translates into CASSLSRAGNQPQHF. J is TRBJ1-5 and V is TRBV27, with unresolved D. The germline V gene has CDR1 MNHEY and CDR2 SMNVEV (reference sequence). The CDR3 totals 15 residues. Between the trimmed V and J ends, which lost 0 bases and 2 bases, there was a span of 8 bases.

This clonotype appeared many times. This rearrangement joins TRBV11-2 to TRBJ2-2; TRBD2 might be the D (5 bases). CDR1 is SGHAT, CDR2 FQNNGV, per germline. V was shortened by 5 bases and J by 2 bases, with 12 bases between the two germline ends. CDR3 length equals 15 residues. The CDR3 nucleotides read TGTGCCAGCAGCCTGAGCGGAAAAAACACCGGGGAGCTGTTTTTT. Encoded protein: CASSLSGKNTGELFF.

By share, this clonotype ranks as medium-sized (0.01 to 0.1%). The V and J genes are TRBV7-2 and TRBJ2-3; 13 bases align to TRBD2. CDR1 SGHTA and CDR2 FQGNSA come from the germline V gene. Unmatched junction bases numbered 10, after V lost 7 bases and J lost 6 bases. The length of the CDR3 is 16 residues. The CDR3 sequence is CASTLLPGLAGDTQYF. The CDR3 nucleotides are TGTGCCAGCACCCTTTTACCGGGACTAGCGGGGGATACGCAGTATTTT.

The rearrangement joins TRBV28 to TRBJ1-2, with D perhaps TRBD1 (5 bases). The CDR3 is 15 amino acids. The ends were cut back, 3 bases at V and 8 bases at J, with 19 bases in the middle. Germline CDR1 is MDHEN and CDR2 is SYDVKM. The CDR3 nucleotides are TGTGCCAGCAGTTTCGGATCAGGGAGGCTTGGAGGCTACACCTTC. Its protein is CASSFGSGRLGGYTF.

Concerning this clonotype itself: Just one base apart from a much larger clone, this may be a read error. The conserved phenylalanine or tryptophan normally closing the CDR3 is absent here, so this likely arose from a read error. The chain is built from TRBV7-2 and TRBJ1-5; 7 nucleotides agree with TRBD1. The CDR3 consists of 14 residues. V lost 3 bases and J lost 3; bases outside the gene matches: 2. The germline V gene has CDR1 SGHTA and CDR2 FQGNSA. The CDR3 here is CASSLTGYNQPQHV. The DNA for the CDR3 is TGTGCCAGCAGCTTGACAGGGTACAATCAGCCCCAGCATGTT.

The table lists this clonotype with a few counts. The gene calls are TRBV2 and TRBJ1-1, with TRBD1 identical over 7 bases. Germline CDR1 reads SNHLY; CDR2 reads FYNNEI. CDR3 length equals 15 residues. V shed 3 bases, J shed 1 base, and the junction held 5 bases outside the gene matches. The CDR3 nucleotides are TGTGCCAGCAGTGAGACAGGGAAGGGGAACACTGAAGCTTTCTTT. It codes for CASSETGKGNTEAFF.

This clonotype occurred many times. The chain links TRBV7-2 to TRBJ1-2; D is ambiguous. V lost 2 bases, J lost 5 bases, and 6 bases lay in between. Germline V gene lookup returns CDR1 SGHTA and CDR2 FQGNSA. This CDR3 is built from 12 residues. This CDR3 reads CASSLRTYGYTF. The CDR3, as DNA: TGTGCCAGCAGCTTAAGAACATATGGCTACACCTTC.

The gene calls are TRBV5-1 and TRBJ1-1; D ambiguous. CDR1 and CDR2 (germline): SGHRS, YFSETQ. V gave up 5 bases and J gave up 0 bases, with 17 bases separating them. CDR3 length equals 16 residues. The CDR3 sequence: CASRNPHGDMNTEAFF. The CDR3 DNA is TGCGCCAGCAGAAACCCCCACGGAGATATGAACACTGAAGCTTTCTTT.